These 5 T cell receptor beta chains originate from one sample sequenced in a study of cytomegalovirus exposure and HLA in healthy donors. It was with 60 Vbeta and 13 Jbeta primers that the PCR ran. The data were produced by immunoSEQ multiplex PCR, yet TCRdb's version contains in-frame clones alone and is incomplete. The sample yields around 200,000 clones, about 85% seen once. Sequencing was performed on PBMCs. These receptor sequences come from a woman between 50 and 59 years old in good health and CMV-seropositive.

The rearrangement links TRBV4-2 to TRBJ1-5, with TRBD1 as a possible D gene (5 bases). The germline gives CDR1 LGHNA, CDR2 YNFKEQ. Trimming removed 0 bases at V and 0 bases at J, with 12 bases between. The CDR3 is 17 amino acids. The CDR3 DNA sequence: TGTGCCAGCAGCCAAGATCCAGGGCTTTATAGCAATCAGCCCCAGCATTTT. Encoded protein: CASSQDPGLYSNQPQHF.

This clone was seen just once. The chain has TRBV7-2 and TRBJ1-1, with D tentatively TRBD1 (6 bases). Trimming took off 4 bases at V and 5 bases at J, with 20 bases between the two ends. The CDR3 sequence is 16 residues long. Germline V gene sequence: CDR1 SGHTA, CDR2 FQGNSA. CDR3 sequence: CASSYGQGLLFTEAFF. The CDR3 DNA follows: TGTGCCAGCAGCTACGGGCAGGGGCTTCTTTTTACTGAAGCTTTCTTT.

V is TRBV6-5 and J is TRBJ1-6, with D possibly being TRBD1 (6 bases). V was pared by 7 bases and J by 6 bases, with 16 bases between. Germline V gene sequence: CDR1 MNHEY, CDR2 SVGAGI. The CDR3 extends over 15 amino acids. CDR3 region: CASNHRERSNSPLHF. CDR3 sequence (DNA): TGTGCCAGCAATCACAGGGAAAGGAGTAATTCACCCCTCCACTTT.

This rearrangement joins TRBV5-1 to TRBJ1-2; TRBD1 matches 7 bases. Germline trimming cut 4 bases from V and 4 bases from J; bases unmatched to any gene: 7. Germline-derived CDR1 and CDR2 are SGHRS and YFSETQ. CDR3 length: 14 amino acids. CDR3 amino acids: CASSVGTDSYGYTF. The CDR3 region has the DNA TGCGCCAGCAGCGTCGGGACAGATAGCTATGGCTACACCTTC.

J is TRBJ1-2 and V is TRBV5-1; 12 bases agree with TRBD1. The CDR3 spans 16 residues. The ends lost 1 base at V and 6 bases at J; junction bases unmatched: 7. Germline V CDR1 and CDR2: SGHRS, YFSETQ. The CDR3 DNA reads TGCGCCAGCAGCTTGTGGGGGACAGGGGGCGCAGATGGCTACACCTTC. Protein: CASSLWGTGGADGYTF.